This T cell receptor beta chain stems from a study of blood T cell repertoires in COVID-19. Across the whole study: Sample material is recorded as cDNA or gDNA derived from T cells, B-cell-depleted T cells, or PBMCs.

The V gene lost 1 base and the J gene lost 2 bases, with 9 bases spanning the gap. The CDR3 is 14 amino acids. Germline CDR1 is MNHEY and CDR2 is SMNVEV (reference sequence). Per the study methods: Counts of nucleated cells, estimated from reference gene primer amplification, were obtained. Sequenced by immunoSEQ multiplex PCR; TCRdb stores in-frame clones only, minus some. Clone size and V and J calls were adopted from that table, with D and trimming inferred from the DNA. The data contain 35,000 to 55,000 clones, roughly 85% of them singletons. This clone was observed a handful of times. The chain recombines TRBV27 with TRBJ2-7; D gene unclear. The source is a woman in her 70s with acute or convalescent COVID-19. Sequenced input: peripheral blood. The CDR3 DNA follows: TGTGCCAGCAGTTTATGGAGCAGTGCCTACGAGCAGTACTTC. Its translation is CASSLWSSAYEQYF.